The 17 T cell receptor beta chains below all came from one sample that was sequenced in a study of CD8 T cells in ankylosing spondylitis. TCRdb itself ran the 5' RACE reads through MiXCR, one entry per CDR3 protein. This sample carries some 7,000 distinct CDR3 sequences, 2.8% of them seen once, and the ten largest clones take under 45%. The source material was blood, either unsorted or a sorted T cell fraction (not recorded which). The receptors originated from a female donor with ankylosing spondylitis or in good health (not recorded which).

This clonotype is labeled medium-sized. This rearrangement joins TRBV9 to TRBJ2-5; D gene uncertain. The V end was cut by 3 bases, the J end by 2 bases, with 11 bases between. There are 14 residues in the CDR3. The germline V gene has CDR1 SGDLS and CDR2 YYNGEE. CDR3 in DNA: TGTGCCAGCAGCGCCCGAAGTGATCAAGAGACCCAGTACTTC. This encodes CASSARSDQETQYF.

This clonotype showed up many times. V gene TRBV9 combines with J gene TRBJ2-6; D is possibly TRBD2 (6 bases). This CDR3 spans 14 amino acids. Per germline, CDR1 SGDLS and CDR2 YYNGEE. V was cut by 6 bases and J by 0 bases, with 7 bases left in between. This CDR3 reads CASTGGSGANVLTF. The CDR3 coding sequence is TGTGCCAGCACCGGGGGCTCTGGGGCCAACGTCCTGACTTTC.

Ten or more counts support this clonotype. The CDR3: CASSAGLAHNEQFF. DNA for the CDR3: TGTGCCAGCAGCGCTGGACTAGCACACAATGAGCAGTTCTTC. J is TRBJ2-1 and V is TRBV9; 8 nucleotides agree with TRBD2. This CDR3 comprises 14 residues. In germline, CDR1 is SGDLS, CDR2 YYNGEE. J lost 5 bases, V lost 3 bases, and 4 bases had no gene match.

This clonotype was seen repeatedly, ten times or more. The V call is TRBV9, the J call TRBJ2-1, with TRBD2 matching 11 bases. Germline CDR1 SGDLS, CDR2 YYNGEE. V was clipped by 3 bases and J by 8 bases; unmatched bases: 4. CDR3 length: 14 amino acids. CDR3 sequence (DNA): TGTGCCAGCAGCGGGCTAGCGGGGGGCCATGAGCAGTTCTTC. Protein sequence: CASSGLAGGHEQFF. Based on the CDR3 plus reference TRBV9 and TRBJ2-1, the full variable domain is DSGVTQTPKHLITATGQRVTLRCSPRSGDLSVYWYQQSLDQGLQFLIQYYNGEERAKGNILERFSAQQFPDLHSELNLSSLELGDSALYFCASSGLAGGHEQFFGPGTRLTVL.

The chain uses TRBV7-6 and TRBJ2-7; TRBD2 matches at 9 bases. The CDR3 runs to 15 residues. V dropped 2 bases and J dropped 10; count of bases not matched to a gene: 12. Germline CDR1 and CDR2: SGHVS and FNYEAQ. This CDR3 is CASSLIISGRGDQYF. CDR3 in DNA: TGTGCCAGCAGCTTAATTATTAGCGGGAGAGGAGATCAGTACTTC.

This clonotype was counted at least ten times. V gene TRBV9 combines with J gene TRBJ2-2, with a tentative D call TRBD2 (7 bases). Germline CDR1 and CDR2: SGDLS and YYNGEE. This CDR3 is 18 amino acids long. The V end was cut by 1 base, the J end by 0 bases, with 16 bases between. CDR3 loop: CASSVPLQGGANTGELFF. The CDR3 DNA sequence: TGTGCCAGCAGCGTACCTCTTCAAGGGGGGGCGAACACCGGGGAGCTGTTTTTT.

By sample share, this clonotype is medium-sized. This chain uses TRBV9 with TRBJ2-3; D is uncertain. This CDR3 is 14 amino acids long. The V end was cut by 6 bases, the J end by 2 bases, with 13 bases between. From germline, CDR1 is SGDLS and CDR2 YYNGEE. The CDR3 nucleotides are TGTGCCAGCACTAGGAAGGGCCTCACAGATACGCAGTATTTT. It yields the protein CASTRKGLTDTQYF. The full variable domain, its missing parts supplied by reference TRBV9 and TRBJ2-3, is DSGVTQTPKHLITATGQRVTLRCSPRSGDLSVYWYQQSLDQGLQFLIQYYNGEERAKGNILERFSAQQFPDLHSELNLSSLELGDSALYFCASTRKGLTDTQYFGPGTRLTVL.

This clonotype was counted ten times or more. The V and J genes are TRBV9 and TRBJ2-1, with 9 bases matching TRBD2. Per germline, CDR1 SGDLS and CDR2 YYNGEE. V lost 4 bases, J lost 8 bases, and 16 bases stayed unmatched. The CDR3 consists of 17 residues. CDR3 loop: CASSPSPQAGGPDEQFF. The CDR3 DNA follows: TGTGCCAGCAGCCCATCCCCACAGGCGGGGGGGCCTGATGAGCAGTTCTTC.

This clonotype has ten or more counts. The chain recombines TRBV9 with TRBJ2-3, with TRBD2 matching 10 bases. J gave up 4 bases and V 4 bases, and 9 bases lay outside the gene matches. The CDR3 extends over 16 amino acids. Looked up from germline, CDR1 is SGDLS and CDR2 is YYNGEE. The CDR3 here is CASSPVAGGLADTQYF. CDR3 sequence (DNA): TGTGCCAGCAGCCCAGTAGCGGGAGGATTGGCAGATACGCAGTATTTT.

Ten or more counts support this clonotype. The chain uses TRBV9 and TRBJ2-2; D is unresolved. V gave up 8 bases and J gave up 2 bases, with 7 bases separating them. CDR3 length equals 12 residues. Germline loops: CDR1 SGDLS, CDR2 YYNGEE. The CDR3 loop is CASLTNTGELFF. CDR3 sequence (DNA): TGTGCCAGTCTCACAAACACCGGGGAGCTGTTTTTT.

This clonotype was picked up many times. The chain couples TRBV9 to TRBJ2-3; D unclear. Trimming pared 0 bases from V and 2 bases from J, leaving 10 bases between. From germline, CDR1 is SGDLS and CDR2 YYNGEE. The CDR3 runs to 15 residues. The CDR3 sequence is CASSVVVAATDTQYF. CDR3 nucleotide sequence: TGTGCCAGCAGCGTAGTTGTAGCAGCCACAGATACGCAGTATTTT.

This clonotype is medium-sized. The genes are TRBV9 and TRBJ2-2; D gene uncertain. This CDR3 contains 11 residues. Trimming cost V 1 base and J 6 bases, with 1 base left between them. Germline CDR1 is SGDLS and CDR2 is YYNGEE. Written as DNA, the CDR3 is TGTGCCAGCAGCGTATCCGGGGAGCTGTTTTTT. Translated, it gives CASSVSGELFF.

This clonotype was seen many times. This chain joins TRBV9 and TRBJ2-1; D ambiguous. Germline V gives CDR1 SGDLS, CDR2 YYNGEE. This CDR3 has 13 amino acids. Trimming pared 3 bases from V and 9 bases from J, leaving 13 bases between. The CDR3 DNA follows: TGTGCCAGCAGCGGGGGAACCGTGGGTGAGCAGTTCTTC. Translated, it gives CASSGGTVGEQFF.

In its sample, this clonotype was seen many times. V is TRBV21-1 and J is TRBJ1-5; TRBD1, the table's D call, lacks a check against the DNA. TRBV21-1 is shown as a pseudogene. The CDR3 extends over 17 amino acids. Here the CDR3 reads CASSKAREGLGNQPQHF. The CDR3 coding sequence is TGTGCCAGCAGCAAAGCGCGGGAAGGGCTTGGGAATCAGCCCCAGCATTTT.

This clonotype was seen many times. The rearrangement links TRBV9 to TRBJ2-5, with a weak D call TRBD2 (6 bases). Germline V gene lookup returns CDR1 SGDLS and CDR2 YYNGEE. Trimming cost V 3 bases and J 1 base, with 7 bases left between them. The CDR3 length is 13 residues. The CDR3 protein is CASSGSGQETQYF. CDR3 bases: TGTGCCAGCAGCGGTAGCGGCCAAGAGACCCAGTACTTC.

This clonotype is classed as medium-sized (0.01 to 0.1%). The V and J genes are TRBV9 and TRBJ2-1, with D perhaps matching TRBD2 (5 bases). This CDR3 region has 15 residues. Germline V gene lookup returns CDR1 SGDLS and CDR2 YYNGEE. Between the trimmed V and J ends, which lost 3 bases and 4 bases, there was a span of 14 bases. The CDR3 bases are TGTGCCAGCAGCGCCGACGGAGGTCCGTACAATGAGCAGTTCTTC. Translated, it gives CASSADGGPYNEQFF.

The rearrangement links TRBV9 to TRBJ2-3; 9 nucleotides line up with TRBD2. V gave up 0 bases and J gave up 0 bases; unmatched junction bases: 5. Germline loops: CDR1 SGDLS, CDR2 YYNGEE. The CDR3 totals 17 residues. CDR3 bases: TGTGCCAGCAGCGTAGCCCTAGCGGGGTCTAGCACAGATACGCAGTATTTT. This sequence encodes CASSVALAGSSTDTQYF.